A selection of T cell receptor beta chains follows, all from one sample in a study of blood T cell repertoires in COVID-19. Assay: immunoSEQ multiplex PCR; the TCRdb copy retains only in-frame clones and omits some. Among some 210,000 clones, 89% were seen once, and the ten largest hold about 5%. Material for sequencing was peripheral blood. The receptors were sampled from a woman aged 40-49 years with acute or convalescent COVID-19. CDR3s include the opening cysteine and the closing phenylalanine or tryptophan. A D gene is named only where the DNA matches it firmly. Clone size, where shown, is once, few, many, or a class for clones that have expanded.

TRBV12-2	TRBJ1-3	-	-	TGTGCAAGTCGCCCTGGGCCCGCAGGGTTCAGCTCTGGAAACACCATATATTTT	CASRPGPAGFSSGNTIYF
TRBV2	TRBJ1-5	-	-	TGTGCCAGCAGTGACACCGCGGCTCGGAATCAGCCCCAGCATTTT	CASSDTAARNQPQHF
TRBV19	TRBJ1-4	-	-	TGTGCCAGTAGTATTCCGGGACTAACTAATGAAAAACTGTTTTTT	CASSIPGLTNEKLFF
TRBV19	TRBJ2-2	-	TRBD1	TGTGCCAGTCGACAGGGTACCGGGGAGCTGTTTTTT	CASRQGTGELFF
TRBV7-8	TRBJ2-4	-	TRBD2	TGTGCCAGCAGCCCAGAACTAGCGGGGGCCCGGGGAATTCAGTACTTC	CASSPELAGARGIQYF
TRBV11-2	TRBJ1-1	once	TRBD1	TGTGCCAGCAGCTTAGTTACAGGGGGGACTGAAGCTTTCTTT	CASSLVTGGTEAFF
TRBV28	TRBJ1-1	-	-	TGTGCCAGCAGTTCGGGATGGACGAACACTGAAGCTTTCTTT	CASSSGWTNTEAFF
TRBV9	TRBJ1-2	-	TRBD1	TGTGCCAGCAGCCTGACAGGGGGCAATGGCTACACCTTC	CASSLTGGNGYTF
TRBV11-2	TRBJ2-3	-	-	TGTGCCAGCAGATCGATTAAGGGGCGAGGAGATACGCAGTATTTT	CASRSIKGRGDTQYF
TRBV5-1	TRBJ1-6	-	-	TGCGCCAGCAGCTTGAACGGGGTGGGAAATTCACCCCTCCACTTT	CASSLNGVGNSPLHF
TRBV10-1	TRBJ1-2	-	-	TGCGCCAGCAGTGATTCCCGGTTTTATGGCTACACCTTC	CASSDSRFYGYTF
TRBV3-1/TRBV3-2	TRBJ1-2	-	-	TGTGCCAGCAGCCAAGGTGCTGGGGGCAACTATGGCTACACCTTC	CASSQGAGGNYGYTF
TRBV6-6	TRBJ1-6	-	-	TGTGCCAGCAGGAGGAGAGACAATTCACCCCTCCACTTT	CASRRRDNSPLHF
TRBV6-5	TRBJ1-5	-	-	TGTGCCAGTTCGGTAGCTCAGGGTAATCAGCCCCAGCATTTT	CASSVAQGNQPQHF
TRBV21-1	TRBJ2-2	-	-	TGTGCCAGCAGCTGGTACCGGACAGGGAGTAACACCGGGGAGCTGTTTTTT	CASSWYRTGSNTGELFF
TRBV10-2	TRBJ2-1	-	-	TGCGCCAGCAGTGACCCCGACAGATTCCAACGCAACAATGAGCAGTTCTTC	CASSDPDRFQRNNEQFF
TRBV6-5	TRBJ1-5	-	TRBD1	TGTGCCAGCAGTAAGACAGGGGAAAGGGTGCAGCCCCAGCATTTT	CASSKTGERVQPQHF
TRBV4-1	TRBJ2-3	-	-	TGCGCCAGCAGCCAAGTTCTAGTAACAGATACGCAGTATTTT	CASSQVLVTDTQYF
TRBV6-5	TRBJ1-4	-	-	TGTGCCAGCACTAGGACAGCTAATGAAAAACTGTTTTTT	CASTRTANEKLFF
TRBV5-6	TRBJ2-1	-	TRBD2	TGTGCCAGCAGCTTGGTAGCGGGGGGCTTCGTGCAGTTCTTC	CASSLVAGGFVQFF
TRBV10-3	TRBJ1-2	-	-	TGTGCCATCAGTGAGTACAGTAAAGGCTACACCTTC	CAISEYSKGYTF
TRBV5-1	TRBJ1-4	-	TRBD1	TGCGCCAGCAGCTTGGAGGGACAGGGAGAAAAACTGTTTTTT	CASSLEGQGEKLFF
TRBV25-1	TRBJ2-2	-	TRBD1	TGTGCCAGCAGTCCGGGACAGGACACCGGGGAGCTGTTTTTT	CASSPGQDTGELFF
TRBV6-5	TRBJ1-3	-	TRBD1	TGTGCCACCCAGATTGCAGGGGGCGGAAACACCATATATTTT	CATQIAGGGNTIYF
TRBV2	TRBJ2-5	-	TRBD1	TGTGCCAGCAGACCCGGACAGGGGGGAACAGAGACCCAGTACTTC	CASRPGQGGTETQYF
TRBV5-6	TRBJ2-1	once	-	TGTGCCAGCAGCTTGGTTCTGTCAGTCAATGAGCAGTTCTTC	CASSLVLSVNEQFF
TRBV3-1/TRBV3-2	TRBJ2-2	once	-	TGTGCCAGCAGCCCCCGTTCAGGGGTCACCGGGGAGCTGTTTTTT	CASSPRSGVTGELFF
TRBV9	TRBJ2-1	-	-	TGTGCCAGCAGCGTAGGGCAAGGGGTTAATGAGCAGTTCTTC	CASSVGQGVNEQFF
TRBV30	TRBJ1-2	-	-	TGTGCCTGGAGTGGGGGGCACGGGTATGGCTACACCTTC	CAWSGGHGYGYTF
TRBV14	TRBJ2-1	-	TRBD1	TGTGCCAGCAGCCTCCGGACAGGCCATGAGCAGTTCTTC	CASSLRTGHEQFF
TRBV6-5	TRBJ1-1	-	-	TGTGCCAGCAGTTACTTTGCCAGATCAAGCACTGAAGCTTTCTTT	CASSYFARSSTEAFF
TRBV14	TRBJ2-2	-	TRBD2	TGTGCCAGCAGCCAAGTACCCACATTAGCGGGGTCTCGTTTAGGGGAGCTGTTTTTT	CASSQVPTLAGSRLGELFF
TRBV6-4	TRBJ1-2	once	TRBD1	TGTGCCAGCAGCGAGACCGGGACAGGACGAGGGAACTATGGCTACACCTTC	CASSETGTGRGNYGYTF
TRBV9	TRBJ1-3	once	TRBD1	TGTGCCAGCAGCGCCCGGGACAGGGGGATTAAGACTGGAAACACCATATATTTT	CASSARDRGIKTGNTIYF
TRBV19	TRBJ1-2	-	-	TGTGCCAGTAGCTCCCCGCGGCTGGACGGAGGCTATGGCTACACCTTC	CASSSPRLDGGYGYTF
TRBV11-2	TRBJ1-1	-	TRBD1	TGTGCCAGCAGCTTAGGAGACAGGGGCCGCGTAATGAACACTGAAGCTTTCTTT	CASSLGDRGRVMNTEAFF
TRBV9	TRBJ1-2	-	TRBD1	TGTGCCAGCAGCGTAGCTACAGGGGCTTATGGCTACACCTTC	CASSVATGAYGYTF